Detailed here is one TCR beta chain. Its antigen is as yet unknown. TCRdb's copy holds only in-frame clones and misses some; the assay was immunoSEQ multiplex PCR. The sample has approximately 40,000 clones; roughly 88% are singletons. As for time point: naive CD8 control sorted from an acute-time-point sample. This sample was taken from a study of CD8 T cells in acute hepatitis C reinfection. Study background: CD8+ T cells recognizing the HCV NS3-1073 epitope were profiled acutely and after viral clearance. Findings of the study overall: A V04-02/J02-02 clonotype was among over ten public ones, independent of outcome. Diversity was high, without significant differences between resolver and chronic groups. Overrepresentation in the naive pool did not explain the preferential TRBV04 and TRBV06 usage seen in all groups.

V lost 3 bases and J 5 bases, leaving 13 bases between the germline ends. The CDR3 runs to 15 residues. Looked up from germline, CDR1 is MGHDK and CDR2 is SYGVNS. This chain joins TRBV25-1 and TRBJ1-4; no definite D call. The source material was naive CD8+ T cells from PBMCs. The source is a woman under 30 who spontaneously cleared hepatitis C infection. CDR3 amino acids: CASSDPVQENEKLFF. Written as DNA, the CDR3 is TGTGCCAGCAGTGACCCGGTCCAGGAAAATGAAAAACTGTTTTTT.